The subject of this entry is one T cell receptor beta chain. Its antigen is undetermined. As for treatment: oral pan-JAK inhibitor, 5-10 mg twice daily. As the sequencing template, cDNA was produced by extracting RNA and reverse transcribing it. Profiled with immunoSEQ multiplex PCR; TCRdb holds only in-frame clones, not every one. In the table there are about 180,000 clones, approximately 55% of which are singletons. Germline assignment: CDR1 MRHNA and CDR2 SNTAGT. The junction had 9 bases not matched to a gene; V was cut back by 6 bases and J by 0 bases. The CDR3 is 18 residues long. This sample was taken from a study of CD8+ T cells in alopecia areata. Study-wide findings and caveats: Tofacitinib significantly lowered scalp clonality and expanded CD8+ clones among the top 100. While tofacitinib was given, many expanded lesional clones persisted in scalp and blood.

V and J are TRBV6-4 and TRBJ2-6; 9 bases are a match to TRBD1. Sequenced material: CD8+ T cells sorted from blood, taken at week 24, from a patient treated with tofacitinib. The TCR was taken from a human donor with alopecia areata. CDR3: CASSSGTGFYSGANVLTF. The CDR3 nucleotides are TGTGCCAGCAGCTCGGGGACAGGGTTTTACTCTGGGGCCAACGTCCTGACTTTC.